Listed here are 20 T cell receptor beta chains from one sample, sequenced in a study of T cell changes during pregnancy in multiple sclerosis. TCRdb's table, derived via immunoSEQ multiplex PCR, lists solely in-frame clones and lacks some. The sample includes about 87,000 clones, around 95% of them seen just once. The sequences come from peripheral blood, collected in the third trimester of pregnancy. These TCRs come from a female donor in good health, enrolled as a control in a pregnancy study.

The chain links TRBV27 to TRBJ2-1; 7 bases are a match to TRBD2. Germline trimming cut 4 bases from V and 6 bases from J; bases unmatched to any gene: 0. Germline CDR1 MNHEY, CDR2 SMNVEV (reference sequence). This CDR3 has 12 amino acids. The DNA of the CDR3 is TGTGCCAGCAGTTGGGGGGGCAATGAGCAGTTCTTC. Its protein is CASSWGGNEQFF.

V and J are TRBV2 and TRBJ1-1, with TRBD1 as a possible D gene (6 bases). Germline V gene sequence: CDR1 SNHLY, CDR2 FYNNEI. The CDR3 consists of 13 residues. Deletions cut 6 bases from V and 0 bases from J, with 8 bases between. The CDR3 spells CASRRTVNTEAFF. The CDR3 coding sequence is TGTGCCAGCAGGCGGACAGTGAACACTGAAGCTTTCTTT. The whole variable domain, filled in from reference TRBV2 and TRBJ1-1, reads EPEVTQTPSHQVTQMGQEVILRCVPISNHLYFYWYRQILGQKVEFLVSFYNNEISEKSEIFDDQFSVERPDGSNFTLKIRSTKLEDSAMYFCASRRTVNTEAFFGQGTRLTVV.

This clone appeared a single time. This chain uses TRBV2 with TRBJ1-1; D may be TRBD1 (6 bases). The germline CDR1 and CDR2 sequences are SNHLY and FYNNEI. The CDR3 loop spans 15 amino acids. V lost 7 bases and J lost 1, with 16 bases in between. In nucleotides, the CDR3 is TGTGCCAGCATACCTTTCGGGGGGCGGAACACTGAAGCTTTCTTT. This gives the protein CASIPFGGRNTEAFF.

V gene TRBV19 combines with J gene TRBJ2-1; 9 positions match TRBD1. Germline CDR1 LNHDA, CDR2 SQIVND (reference sequence). The trim removed 11 bases at V and 8 bases at J, leaving 13 bases unmatched. The CDR3 loop spans 14 amino acids. This CDR3 is CAAPDRGYRDEQFF. The CDR3 nucleotides read TGTGCCGCTCCGGACAGGGGATATCGCGATGAGCAGTTCTTC.

The V call is TRBV2, the J call TRBJ1-2, with a possible D match to TRBD1 (6 bases). The CDR3 runs to 14 residues. V was trimmed by 1 base and J by 3 bases, leaving 9 bases between them. The V gene's germline CDR1 is SNHLY and CDR2 FYNNEI. CDR3 sequence reads: CASSEDYRDYGYTF. In DNA, the CDR3 is TGTGCCAGCAGTGAAGACTACAGGGACTATGGCTACACCTTC.

V and J are TRBV15 and TRBJ1-1, with D uncertain. Looked up from germline, CDR1 is LNHNV and CDR2 is YYDKDF (reference sequence). The CDR3 runs 14 residues. The V gene lost 5 bases and the J gene lost 5 bases, with 15 bases spanning the gap. The CDR3 here is CATSSSRSWTEAFF. The CDR3 DNA reads as TGTGCCACCAGCTCGAGCCGATCCTGGACTGAAGCTTTCTTT.

The V call is TRBV5-1, the J call TRBJ2-3; 11 bases fit TRBD1. Per the germline V gene, CDR1 is SGHRS and CDR2 is YFSETQ. V trimming: 4 bases; J trimming: 0 bases; junction bases outside the gene matches: 7. This CDR3 is built from 17 residues. The CDR3 nucleotides are TGCGCCAGCAGCGAAGGGACAGGGGGGATTAGCACAGATACGCAGTATTTT. Its translation: CASSEGTGGISTDTQYF.

The gene calls are TRBV27 and TRBJ2-3, with 8 bases lining up with TRBD2. Germline V gene lookup returns CDR1 MNHEY and CDR2 SMNVEV (reference sequence). The CDR3 covers 18 residues. J lost 1 base, V lost 1 base, and 10 bases had no gene match. The CDR3 region has the DNA TGTGCCAGCAGTTTATGGGGGCTAGCGGGTCTACGCACAGATACGCAGTATTTT. This codes for CASSLWGLAGLRTDTQYF.

The rearrangement uses TRBV6-5 and TRBJ2-7, with D maybe TRBD2 (6 bases). CDR3 size: 15 residues. V was trimmed by 10 bases and J by 2 bases, leaving 21 bases between them. Germline loops: CDR1 MNHEY, CDR2 SVGAGI. CDR3 loop: CATNERASSPYEQYF. The DNA for the CDR3 is TGTGCCACCAACGAGCGGGCCTCATCCCCCTACGAGCAGTACTTC.

The chain joins TRBV19 to TRBJ2-7; 10 nucleotides align to TRBD2. CDR3 length: 13 residues. Germline V CDR1 and CDR2: LNHDA, SQIVND (reference sequence). Unmatched junction bases numbered 5, after V lost 7 bases and J lost 5 bases. The CDR3 DNA follows: TGTGCCAGTACCACCCTAGCGGGAGACGAGCAGTACTTC. This sequence encodes CASTTLAGDEQYF.

The chain uses TRBV18 and TRBJ1-3; possibly TRBD1 for D (5 bases). Trimming removed 6 bases at V and 1 base at J, with 13 bases between. There are 15 residues in the CDR3. Germline V gene data show CDR1 as KGHSH and CDR2 as LQKENI. The CDR3: CASSPGVSSGNTIYF. The CDR3 DNA is TGTGCCAGCTCGCCGGGGGTATCGTCTGGAAACACCATATATTTT.

The V call is TRBV4-2, the J call TRBJ2-3; D call uncertain. CDR1 is LGHNA, CDR2 YNFKEQ, per germline. The length of the CDR3 is 13 residues. The V end was cut by 1 base, the J end by 6 bases, with 8 bases between. This chain's CDR3 is CASSQAAGDTQYF. In DNA, the CDR3 is TGTGCCAGCAGCCAAGCTGCCGGGGATACGCAGTATTTT.

The J gene is TRBJ1-5, the V gene TRBV10-3, with 8 bases matching TRBD1. Losses at the gene ends were 0 bases for V and 6 bases for J; bases not matched to a gene: 7. Germline CDR1 reads ENHRY; CDR2 reads SYGVKD. This CDR3 is 16 amino acids long. The CDR3 loop reads CAISESPGGVGQPQHF. The CDR3 nucleotides are TGTGCCATCAGTGAGTCTCCAGGGGGCGTGGGTCAGCCCCAGCATTTT.

V usage is TRBV7-9 and J usage is TRBJ2-2; 8 nucleotides align to TRBD1. This CDR3 has 17 amino acids. The trim removed 4 bases at V and 1 base at J, leaving 8 bases unmatched. Looked up from germline, CDR1 is SEHNR and CDR2 is FQNEAQ (reference sequence). The CDR3 coding sequence is TGTGCCAGCAGCTCCCGTAGACAGGGGCGGAACACCGGGGAGCTGTTTTTT. Translation gives CASSSRRQGRNTGELFF.

This chain joins TRBV29-1 and TRBJ1-5; the match to TRBD1 covers 8 bases. Germline CDR1 is SQVTM and CDR2 is ANQGSEA. Germline trimming cut 6 bases from V and 7 bases from J; bases unmatched to any gene: 5. There are 12 residues in the CDR3. CDR3 bases: TGCAGCGTGACACAGGGGGGCCAGCCCCAGCATTTT. Residues: CSVTQGGQPQHF.

The chain recombines TRBV27 with TRBJ2-7; weak D call: TRBD2 (5 bases). The V and J ends lost 5 bases and 3 bases respectively, with 17 bases between them. This CDR3 has 15 residues. Germline lookup yields CDR1 MNHEY and CDR2 SMNVEV (reference sequence). The CDR3 DNA reads as TGTGCCAGCAGTCCCCTCTTGCGGGTTATCTACGAGCAGTACTTC. Protein sequence: CASSPLLRVIYEQYF.

The gene calls are TRBV28 and TRBJ2-1; 10 positions match TRBD1. The CDR3 contains 16 residues. The trim removed 8 bases at V and 5 bases at J, leaving 12 bases unmatched. The germline gives CDR1 MDHEN, CDR2 SYDVKM. The DNA for the CDR3 is TGTGCCAGCCGAAACCTAGGGGGACAGGGGAACAATGAGCAGTTCTTC. This encodes CASRNLGGQGNNEQFF. The entire variable domain, with the rest obtained from reference TRBV28 and TRBJ2-1, is as follows: DVKVTQSSRYLVKRTGEKVFLECVQDMDHENMFWYRQDPGLGLRLIYFSYDVKMKEKGDIPEGYSVSREKKERFSLILESASTNQTSMYLCASRNLGGQGNNEQFFGPGTRLTVL.

The CDR3 coding sequence is TGTGCCAGCAGTTCCTCTAGGTACTCAATTGAGACCCAGTACTTC. Its translation is CASSSSRYSIETQYF. This rearrangement joins TRBV28 to TRBJ2-5; no definite D call. CDR3 length: 15 residues. Trimming stripped 4 bases from V and 5 bases from J, with 17 bases between. Germline assignment: CDR1 MDHEN and CDR2 SYDVKM.

CDR3 nucleotides: TGTGCCAGCAGCCCAGATTCCCTAGCGGGACGGACCGGGGAGCTGTTTTTT. It encodes CASSPDSLAGRTGELFF. The chain is built from TRBV7-9 and TRBJ2-2, with 9 nucleotides matching TRBD2. Germline CDR1 SEHNR, CDR2 FQNEAQ (reference sequence). This CDR3 comprises 17 residues. The V and J ends lost 5 bases and 5 bases, in that order; junction bases with no gene match: 12.

The gene calls are TRBV19 and TRBJ2-7; 9 bases align to TRBD1. This CDR3 is built from 15 residues. V was pared by 6 bases and J by 5 bases, with 11 bases of the junction left unmatched. Germline CDR1 is LNHDA and CDR2 is SQIVND (reference sequence). The CDR3 coding sequence is TGTGCCAGTAGCGACCCGGGACAGGGAGTCCACGAGCAGTACTTC. Translation: CASSDPGQGVHEQYF.